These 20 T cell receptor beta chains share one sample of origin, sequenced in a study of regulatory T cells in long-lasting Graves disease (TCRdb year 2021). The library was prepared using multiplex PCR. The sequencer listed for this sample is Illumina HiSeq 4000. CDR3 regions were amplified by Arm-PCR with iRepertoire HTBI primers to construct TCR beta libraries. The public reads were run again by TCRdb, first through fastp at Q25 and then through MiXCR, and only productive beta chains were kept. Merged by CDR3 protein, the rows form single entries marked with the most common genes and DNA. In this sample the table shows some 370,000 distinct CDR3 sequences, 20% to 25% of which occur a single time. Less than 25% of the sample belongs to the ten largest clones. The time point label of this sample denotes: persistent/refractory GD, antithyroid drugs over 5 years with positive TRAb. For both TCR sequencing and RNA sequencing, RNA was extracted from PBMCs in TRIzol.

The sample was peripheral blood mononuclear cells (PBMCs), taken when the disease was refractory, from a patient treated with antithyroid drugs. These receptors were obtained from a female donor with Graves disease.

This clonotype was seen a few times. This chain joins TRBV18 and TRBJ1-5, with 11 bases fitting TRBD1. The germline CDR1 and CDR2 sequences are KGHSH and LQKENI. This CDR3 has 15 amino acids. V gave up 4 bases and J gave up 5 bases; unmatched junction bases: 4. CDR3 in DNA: TGTGCCAGCTCACGGGACAGGGGGTTGGATCAGCCCCAGCATTTT. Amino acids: CASSRDRGLDQPQHF.

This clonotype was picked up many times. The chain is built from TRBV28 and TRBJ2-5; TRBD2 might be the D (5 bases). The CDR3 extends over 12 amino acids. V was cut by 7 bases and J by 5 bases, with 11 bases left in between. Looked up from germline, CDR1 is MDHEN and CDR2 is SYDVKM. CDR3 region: CASTSSGETQYF. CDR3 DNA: TGTGCCAGCACTTCTTCGGGGGAGACCCAGTACTTC.

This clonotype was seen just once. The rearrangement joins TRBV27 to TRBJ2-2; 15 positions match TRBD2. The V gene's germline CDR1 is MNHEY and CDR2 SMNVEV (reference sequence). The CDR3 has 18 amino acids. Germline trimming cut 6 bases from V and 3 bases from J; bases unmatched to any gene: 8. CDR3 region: CASSPGLAGGRDTGELFF. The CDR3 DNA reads TGTGCCAGCAGCCCGGGACTAGCGGGAGGAAGAGACACCGGGGAGCTGTTTTTT.

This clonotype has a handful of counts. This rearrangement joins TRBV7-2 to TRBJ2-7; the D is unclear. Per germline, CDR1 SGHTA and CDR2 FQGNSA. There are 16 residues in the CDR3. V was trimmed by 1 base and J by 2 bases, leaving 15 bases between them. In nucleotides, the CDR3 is TGTGCCAGCAGCTTAGGGGGTAGGCGAATCGCCTACGAGCAGTACTTC. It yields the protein CASSLGGRRIAYEQYF.

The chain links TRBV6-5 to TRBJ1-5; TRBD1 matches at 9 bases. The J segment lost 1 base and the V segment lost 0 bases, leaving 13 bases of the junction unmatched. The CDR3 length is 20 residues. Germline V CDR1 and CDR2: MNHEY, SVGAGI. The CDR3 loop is CASSYSIDRDREYSNQPQHF. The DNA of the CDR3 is TGTGCCAGCAGTTACTCGATCGACCGGGACAGGGAATACAGCAATCAGCCCCAGCATTTT.

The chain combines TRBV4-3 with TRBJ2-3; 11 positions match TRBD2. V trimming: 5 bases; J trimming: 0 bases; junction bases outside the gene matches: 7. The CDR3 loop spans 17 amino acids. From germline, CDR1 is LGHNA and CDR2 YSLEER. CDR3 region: CASSNPSGRSSTDTQYF. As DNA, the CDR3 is TGCGCCAGCAGCAATCCTAGCGGGAGGTCCAGCACAGATACGCAGTATTTT.

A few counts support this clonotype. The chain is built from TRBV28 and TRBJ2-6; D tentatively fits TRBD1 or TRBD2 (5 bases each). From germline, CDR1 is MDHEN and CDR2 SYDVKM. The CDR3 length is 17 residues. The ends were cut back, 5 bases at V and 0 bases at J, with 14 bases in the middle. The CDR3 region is CASSGKAGTSGANVLTF. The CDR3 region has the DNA TGTGCCAGCAGTGGGAAAGCAGGGACCTCTGGGGCCAACGTCCTGACTTTC.

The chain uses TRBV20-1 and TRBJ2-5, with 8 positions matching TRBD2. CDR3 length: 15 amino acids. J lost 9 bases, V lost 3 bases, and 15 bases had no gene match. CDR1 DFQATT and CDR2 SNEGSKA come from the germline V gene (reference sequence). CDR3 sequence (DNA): TGCAGTGCTAGCAGCCGGGAGGGACCTCTGAGGGCCCAGTACTTC. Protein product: CSASSREGPLRAQYF.

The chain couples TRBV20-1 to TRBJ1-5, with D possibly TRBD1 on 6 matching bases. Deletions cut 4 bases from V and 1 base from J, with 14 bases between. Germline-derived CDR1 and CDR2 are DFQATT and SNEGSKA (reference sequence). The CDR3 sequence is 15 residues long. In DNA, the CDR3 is TGCAGTGCTATGAGGGGGGCGGAGAGCAATCAGCCCCAGCATTTT. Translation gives CSAMRGAESNQPQHF.

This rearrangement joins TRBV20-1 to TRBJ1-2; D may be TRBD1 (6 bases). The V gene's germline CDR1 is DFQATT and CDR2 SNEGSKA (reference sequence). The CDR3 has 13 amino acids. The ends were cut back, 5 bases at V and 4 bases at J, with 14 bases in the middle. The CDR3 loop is CSAYPEGGYGYTF. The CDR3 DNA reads TGCAGTGCTTACCCAGAGGGGGGCTATGGCTACACCTTC.

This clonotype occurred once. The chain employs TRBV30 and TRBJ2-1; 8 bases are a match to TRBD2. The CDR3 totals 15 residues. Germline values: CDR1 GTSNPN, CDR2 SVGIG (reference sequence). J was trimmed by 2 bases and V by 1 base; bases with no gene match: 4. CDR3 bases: TGTGCCTGGAGTGGCCAGCGGGGGACCTACAATGAGCAGTTCTTC. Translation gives CAWSGQRGTYNEQFF.

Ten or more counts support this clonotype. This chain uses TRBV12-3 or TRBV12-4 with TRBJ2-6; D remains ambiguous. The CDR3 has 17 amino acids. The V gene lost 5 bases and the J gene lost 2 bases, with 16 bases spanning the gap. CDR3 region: CASSPEDGLTGANVLTF. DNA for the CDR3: TGTGCCAGCAGTCCCGAGGACGGCCTCACTGGGGCCAACGTCCTGACTTTC.

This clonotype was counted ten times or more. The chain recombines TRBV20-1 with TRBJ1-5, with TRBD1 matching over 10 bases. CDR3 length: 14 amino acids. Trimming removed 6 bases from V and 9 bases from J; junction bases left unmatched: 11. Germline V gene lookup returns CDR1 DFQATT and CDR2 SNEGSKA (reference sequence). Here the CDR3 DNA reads TGCAGTGCCCCCGGACAGGGGGAATCGATGCCCCAGCATTTT. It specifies CSAPGQGESMPQHF.

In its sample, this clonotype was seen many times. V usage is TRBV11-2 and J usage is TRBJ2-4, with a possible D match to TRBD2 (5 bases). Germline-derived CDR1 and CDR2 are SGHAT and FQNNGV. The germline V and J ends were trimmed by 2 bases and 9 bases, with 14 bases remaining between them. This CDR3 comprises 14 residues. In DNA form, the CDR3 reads TGTGCCAGCAGCTTATTCGTCCCGGGGTCCATTCAGTACTTC. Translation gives CASSLFVPGSIQYF.

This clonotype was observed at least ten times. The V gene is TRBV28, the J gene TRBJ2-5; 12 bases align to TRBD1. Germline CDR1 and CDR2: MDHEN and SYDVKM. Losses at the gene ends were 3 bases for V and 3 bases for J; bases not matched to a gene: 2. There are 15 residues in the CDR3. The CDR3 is CASSLGQGAEETQYF. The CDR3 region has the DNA TGTGCCAGCAGTTTGGGACAGGGGGCAGAAGAGACCCAGTACTTC.

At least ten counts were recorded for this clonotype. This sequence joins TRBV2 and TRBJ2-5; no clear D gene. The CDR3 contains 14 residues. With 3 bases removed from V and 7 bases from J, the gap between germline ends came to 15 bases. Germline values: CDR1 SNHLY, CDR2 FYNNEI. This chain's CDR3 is CASSEDPSGPTQYF. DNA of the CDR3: TGTGCCAGCAGTGAGGACCCCTCCGGGCCGACCCAGTACTTC.

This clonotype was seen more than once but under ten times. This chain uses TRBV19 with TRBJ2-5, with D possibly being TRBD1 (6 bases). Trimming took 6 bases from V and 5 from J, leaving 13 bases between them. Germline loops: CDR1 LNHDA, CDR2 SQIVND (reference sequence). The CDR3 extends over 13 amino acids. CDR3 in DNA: TGTGCCAGTAGGTCGACAGGAATCGAGACCCAGTACTTC. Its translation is CASRSTGIETQYF.

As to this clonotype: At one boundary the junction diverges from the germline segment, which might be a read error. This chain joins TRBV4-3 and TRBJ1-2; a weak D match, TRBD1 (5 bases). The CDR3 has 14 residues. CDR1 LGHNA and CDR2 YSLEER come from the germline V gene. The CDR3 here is CTSSQDGQGLGYTF. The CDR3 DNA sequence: TGCACCAGCAGCCAAGACGGGCAGGGCCTTGGCTACACCTTC.

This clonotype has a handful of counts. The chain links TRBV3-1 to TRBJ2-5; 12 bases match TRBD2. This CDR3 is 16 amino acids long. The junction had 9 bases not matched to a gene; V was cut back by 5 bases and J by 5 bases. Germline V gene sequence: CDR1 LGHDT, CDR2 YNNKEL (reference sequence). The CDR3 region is CASSAVLAGGGETQYF. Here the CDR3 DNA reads TGTGCCAGCAGCGCCGTCCTAGCGGGAGGGGGGGAGACCCAGTACTTC.

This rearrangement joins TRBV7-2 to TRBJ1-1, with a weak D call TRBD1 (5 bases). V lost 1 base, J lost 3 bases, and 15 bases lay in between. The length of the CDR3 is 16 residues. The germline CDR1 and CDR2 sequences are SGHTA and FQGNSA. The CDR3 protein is CASSLGGLGGDTEAFF. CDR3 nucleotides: TGTGCCAGCAGCTTAGGAGGGTTGGGGGGGGACACTGAAGCTTTCTTT. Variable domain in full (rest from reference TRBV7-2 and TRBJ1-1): GAGVSQSPSNKVTEKGKDVELRCDPISGHTALYWYRQSLGQGLEFLIYFQGNSAPDKSGLPSDRFSAERTGGSVSTLTIQRTQQEDSAVYLCASSLGGLGGDTEAFFGQGTRLTVV.